The 32 T cell receptor beta chains given below trace back to one sample, sequenced in a study of cytomegalovirus exposure and HLA in healthy donors. The repertoire was sequenced with immunoSEQ multiplex PCR; TCRdb's copy has only in-frame clones and lacks some. The table has 200,000 to 250,000 clones, around 88% seen once. The sequenced sample was PBMCs. The source of these receptors is a woman in her late teens or twenties in good health and CMV-seronegative.

CDR3 sequence reads: CAVSLRTGQETQYF. CDR3 in DNA: TGTGCCGTATCTCTGAGGACAGGCCAAGAGACCCAGTACTTC. The chain has TRBV7-9 and TRBJ2-5; 7 nucleotides match TRBD1. CDR3 length: 14 amino acids. The V segment lost 11 bases and the J segment 1 base; nucleotides outside the gene matches: 10. Germline V gene sequence: CDR1 SEHNR, CDR2 FQNEAQ (reference sequence).

This sequence joins TRBV11-2 and TRBJ2-5; D may be TRBD1 (6 bases). Germline assignment: CDR1 SGHAT and CDR2 FQNNGV. Trimming removed 6 bases from V and 2 bases from J, with 10 bases in between. This CDR3 has 13 residues. The chain's CDR3 is CASSQGGQETQYF. CDR3 DNA: TGTGCCAGCAGTCAAGGGGGACAAGAGACCCAGTACTTC.

J is TRBJ2-1 and V is TRBV11-2; 8 nucleotides align to TRBD2. Germline V CDR1 and CDR2: SGHAT, FQNNGV. This CDR3 comprises 19 residues. The V gene end was trimmed by 5 bases and the J gene end by 6 bases; junction bases not matched to a gene: 21. The CDR3 sequence is CASSHGARSREVLANEQFF. CDR3 coding DNA: TGTGCCAGCAGCCACGGCGCGCGGTCGCGGGAGGTGTTAGCCAATGAGCAGTTCTTC.

The genes are TRBV29-1 and TRBJ1-2; 7 bases align to TRBD1. Germline loops: CDR1 SQVTM, CDR2 ANQGSEA. V lost 4 bases to trimming and J lost 7 bases; unmatched junction nucleotides: 6. The CDR3 length is 12 residues. The CDR3: CSVVTGEGGYTF. The CDR3 region has the DNA TGCAGCGTTGTAACAGGGGAAGGTGGCTACACCTTC.

The V and J genes are TRBV6-5 and TRBJ2-5, with D possibly matching TRBD2 (6 bases). The V and J ends lost 5 bases and 2 bases respectively, with 15 bases between them. The CDR3 contains 15 residues. The germline V gene encodes CDR1 MNHEY and CDR2 SVGAGI. This chain's CDR3 is CASSGGTPGQETQYF. The CDR3 nucleotides read TGTGCCAGCAGTGGGGGGACGCCGGGGCAAGAGACCCAGTACTTC.

This sequence joins TRBV19 and TRBJ2-1; TRBD1 agrees at 8 bases. This CDR3 region has 15 residues. Trimming removed 5 bases from V and 6 bases from J; junction bases left unmatched: 9. Germline V CDR1 and CDR2: LNHDA, SQIVND (reference sequence). CDR3 region: CASSSDRGVVNEQFF. The CDR3 DNA reads TGTGCCAGTAGTTCCGACAGGGGAGTGGTCAATGAGCAGTTCTTC.

This sequence joins TRBV5-1 and TRBJ2-1, with 7 bases matching TRBD1. CDR3 length equals 13 residues. With V trimmed by 3 bases and J by 6 bases, 3 bases remained unmatched. Germline CDR1 is SGHRS and CDR2 is YFSETQ. The CDR3 DNA sequence: TGCGCCAGCAGCTCGGGACAGACCAATGAGCAGTTCTTC. Protein: CASSSGQTNEQFF.

The chain is built from TRBV4-3 and TRBJ2-7; TRBD1 aligns across 10 bases. CDR1 LGHNA and CDR2 YSLEER come from the germline V gene. This CDR3 region has 18 residues. With V trimmed by 0 bases and J by 1 base, 9 bases remained unmatched. This CDR3 is CASSQDLTGQGLSYEQYF. The CDR3 DNA sequence: TGCGCCAGCAGCCAAGATCTTACGGGACAGGGGCTGTCCTACGAGCAGTACTTC.

The chain combines TRBV29-1 with TRBJ2-5; TRBD2 matches 8 bases. CDR3 length: 12 amino acids. The V gene's germline CDR1 is SQVTM and CDR2 ANQGSEA. The trim removed 7 bases at V and 8 bases at J, leaving 9 bases unmatched. The CDR3 DNA is TGCAGCGCCCAGGGACTAGATGGAACCCAGTACTTC. This gives the protein CSAQGLDGTQYF.

The V and J genes are TRBV19 and TRBJ2-5, with 12 bases aligning to TRBD2. V shed 4 bases and J 5 bases; nucleotides not matched to a gene: 11. The CDR3 spans 17 residues. Germline V gene data show CDR1 as LNHDA and CDR2 as SQIVND (reference sequence). The CDR3 region has the DNA TGTGCCAGTAGTACCGGGACTAGCGGGTTTTATTCGGAGACCCAGTACTTC. Protein: CASSTGTSGFYSETQYF.

The chain uses TRBV19 and TRBJ2-1; perhaps TRBD1 as D (5 bases). Germline CDR1 reads LNHDA; CDR2 reads SQIVND (reference sequence). This CDR3 comprises 15 residues. V lost 5 bases, J lost 0 bases, and 11 bases lay in between. The CDR3 DNA reads TGTGCCAGTAGTGCCGCTGACAGCTCCTACAATGAGCAGTTCTTC. Translated, it gives CASSAADSSYNEQFF. Variable domain in full (rest from reference TRBV19 and TRBJ2-1): DGGITQSPKYLFRKEGQNVTLSCEQNLNHDAMYWYRQDPGQGLRLIYYSQIVNDFQKGDIAEGYSVSREKKESFPLTVTSAQKNPTAFYLCASSAADSSYNEQFFGPGTRLTVL.

The chain combines TRBV30 with TRBJ1-1; no clear D. The CDR3 has 12 residues. Germline V lookup: CDR1 GTSNPN, CDR2 SVGIG (reference sequence). Between the trimmed V and J ends, which lost 7 bases and 4 bases, there was a span of 13 bases. The CDR3 DNA reads TGTGCCTTCTCAAAGCTGAGCACTGAAGCTTTCTTT. Protein: CAFSKLSTEAFF.

The CDR3 loop is CASSLETSGFYEQFF. The CDR3 DNA reads TGTGCCAGCAGCTTAGAGACTAGCGGGTTCTATGAGCAGTTCTTC. The chain joins TRBV11-2 to TRBJ2-1; 10 bases map to TRBD2. V was pared by 0 bases and J by 8 bases, with 4 bases of the junction left unmatched. This CDR3 spans 15 amino acids. Germline CDR1 and CDR2: SGHAT and FQNNGV.

The chain couples TRBV6-6 to TRBJ1-2; no clear D gene. The length of the CDR3 is 12 residues. Trimming shortened V by 4 bases and J by 6 bases, and 9 bases separated the two germline ends. Germline lookup yields CDR1 MNHNY and CDR2 SVGAGI (reference sequence). Here the CDR3 DNA reads TGTGCCAGCAGTTTTCGGGGAAATGGCTACACCTTC. Translated: CASSFRGNGYTF.

This chain uses TRBV7-9 with TRBJ2-7, with D unresolved. There are 13 residues in the CDR3. The germline V and J ends were trimmed by 1 base and 3 bases, with 7 bases remaining between them. In germline, CDR1 is SEHNR, CDR2 FQNEAQ (reference sequence). The CDR3 sequence is CASSLGQNYEQYF. The CDR3, as DNA: TGTGCCAGCAGCTTAGGACAAAACTACGAGCAGTACTTC.

Worth noting for this clone: Compared with germline, one end of the junction differs, possibly owing to a read error. The rearrangement joins TRBV6-5 to TRBJ2-7; weak D call: TRBD2 (7 bases). The CDR3 spans 12 residues. Looked up from germline, CDR1 is MNHEY and CDR2 is SVGAGI. The CDR3 region is CASSERRGGFSF. The CDR3 coding sequence is TGTGCCAGCAGCGAACGCAGGGGAGGGTTTTCGTTC.

CDR3 coding DNA: TGTGCCAGCAGCTTAAGTACAGCAGCCTACAATGAGCAGTTCTTC. The encoded protein is CASSLSTAAYNEQFF. This sequence joins TRBV7-6 and TRBJ2-1; D is uncertain. The CDR3 spans 15 residues. The V gene's germline CDR1 is SGHVS and CDR2 FNYEAQ. The ends were cut back, 2 bases at V and 2 bases at J, with 10 bases in the middle.

Comment on this clone: Other DNA sequences of this sample code for an identical CDR3. The rearrangement uses TRBV19 and TRBJ1-1; D unresolved. Germline V gene data show CDR1 as LNHDA and CDR2 as SQIVND (reference sequence). CDR3 size: 12 residues. V dropped 3 bases and J dropped 4 bases, with 6 bases sitting between them. The CDR3 nucleotides are TGTGCCAGTAGTATCGGGTCCACTGAAGCTTTCTTT. It specifies CASSIGSTEAFF.

CDR3 sequence (DNA): TGTGCCAGCAGTGAATCTCTAGCAGGACCCTATGGCTACACCTTC. This codes for CASSESLAGPYGYTF. V usage is TRBV25-1 and J usage is TRBJ1-2, with D unclear. The CDR3 is 15 residues long. Trimming shortened V by 1 base and J by 4 bases, and 13 bases separated the two germline ends. CDR1 and CDR2 from the germline V gene are MGHDK and SYGVNS.

The rearrangement uses TRBV5-4 and TRBJ2-1; D unclear. Trimming removed 2 bases from V and 6 bases from J, with 18 bases in between. This CDR3 comprises 16 residues. CDR1 is SGHNT, CDR2 YYREEE, per germline (reference sequence). CDR3 bases: TGTGCCAGCAGCTTTGGGTCTTTGTCCTCAGGCAATGAGCAGTTCTTC. Protein: CASSFGSLSSGNEQFF.

This rearrangement joins TRBV27 to TRBJ2-5, with TRBD1 identical over 8 bases. CDR3 size: 15 residues. Germline V lookup: CDR1 MNHEY, CDR2 SMNVEV (reference sequence). The junction had 6 bases not matched to a gene; V was cut back by 4 bases and J by 2 bases. CDR3 nucleotide sequence: TGTGCCAGCAGTTCCGGGACAGGACTACAAGAGACCCAGTACTTC. Translating gives CASSSGTGLQETQYF.

This chain connects TRBV28 to TRBJ2-3; tentative D call: TRBD2 (5 bases). CDR3 length equals 17 residues. Deletions cut 6 bases from V and 0 bases from J, with 19 bases between. Per the germline V gene, CDR1 is MDHEN and CDR2 is SYDVKM. The chain's CDR3 is CASRPTPWRTSTDTQYF. Written as DNA, the CDR3 is TGTGCCAGCAGACCCACCCCGTGGAGGACTAGCACAGATACGCAGTATTTT.

This chain connects TRBV9 to TRBJ2-2; 8 bases fit TRBD1. J gave up 1 base and V 0 bases, and 8 bases lay outside the gene matches. The CDR3 runs to 18 residues. CDR1 is SGDLS and CDR2 is YYNGEE in the germline V gene. The CDR3 is CASSVVVVGQGNTGELFF. The CDR3 bases are TGTGCCAGCAGCGTAGTAGTGGTAGGACAGGGGAACACCGGGGAGCTGTTTTTT.

This clone was recorded once. The chain joins TRBV11-3 to TRBJ2-7, with TRBD1 as a possible D gene (6 bases). Germline loops: CDR1 SGHNT, CDR2 YENEEA. V was trimmed by 5 bases and J by 3 bases, leaving 17 bases between them. The CDR3 extends over 15 amino acids. The CDR3, as DNA: TGTGCCAGCAGCCCTCCGGCCAGGGGAAACTACGAGCAGTACTTC. This translates into CASSPPARGNYEQYF.

J is TRBJ2-5 and V is TRBV20-1; no firm D call. The ends were cut back, 6 bases at V and 3 bases at J, with 8 bases in the middle. CDR1 and CDR2 from the germline V gene are DFQATT and SNEGSKA (reference sequence). The CDR3 is 11 amino acids. CDR3 sequence reads: CSAPAEETQYF. For the CDR3, the DNA is TGCAGTGCGCCGGCGGAAGAGACCCAGTACTTC.

With regard to this clone: Other DNA sequences of this sample code for an identical CDR3. This chain links TRBV4-2 with TRBJ2-7; 14 nucleotides agree with TRBD2. The CDR3 runs 15 residues. Germline trimming cut 3 bases from V and 4 bases from J; bases unmatched to any gene: 2. Germline CDR1 reads LGHNA; CDR2 reads YNFKEQ. CDR3 coding DNA: TGTGCCAGCAGCCAGGGACTAGCGGGAGCGTACGAGCAGTACTTC. It encodes CASSQGLAGAYEQYF.

V usage is TRBV4-2 and J usage is TRBJ2-2, with TRBD2 matching 10 bases. CDR1 is LGHNA, CDR2 YNFKEQ, per germline. The CDR3 extends over 17 amino acids. J gave up 8 bases and V 4 bases, and 13 bases lay outside the gene matches. The CDR3 sequence is CASSPLRGPSGRGELFF. DNA of the CDR3: TGTGCCAGCAGCCCCCTTAGGGGGCCTAGCGGGAGAGGGGAGCTGTTTTTT.

The chain combines TRBV11-2 with TRBJ2-7, with TRBD2 identical over 9 bases. V was pared by 4 bases and J by 7 bases, with 5 bases of the junction left unmatched. The CDR3 is 13 residues long. Germline CDR1 and CDR2: SGHAT and FQNNGV. The CDR3, as DNA: TGTGCCAGCAGCTCCGGACTAGCGAAGGAGCAGTACTTC. Amino acid sequence: CASSSGLAKEQYF.

The rearrangement uses TRBV19 and TRBJ1-5; D unresolved. The CDR3 totals 15 residues. V was shortened by 6 bases and J by 1 base, with 13 bases between the two germline ends. Germline V gives CDR1 LNHDA, CDR2 SQIVND (reference sequence). CDR3 sequence: CASRFGELSNQPQHF. The CDR3, as DNA: TGTGCCAGTAGGTTCGGGGAATTAAGCAATCAGCCCCAGCATTTT.

J is TRBJ1-2 and V is TRBV6-1; D unclear. Germline-derived CDR1 and CDR2 are MNHNS and SASEGT. Between the trimmed V and J ends, which lost 9 bases and 4 bases, there was a span of 9 bases. The CDR3 covers 11 residues. Here the CDR3 reads CASHRTYGYTF. The CDR3 nucleotides are TGTGCCAGTCACAGAACCTATGGCTACACCTTC.

The chain is built from TRBV15 and TRBJ2-2, with a possible D match to TRBD2 (6 bases). The ends were cut back, 5 bases at V and 1 base at J, with 14 bases in the middle. This CDR3 contains 16 residues. Germline V gene sequence: CDR1 LNHNV, CDR2 YYDKDF (reference sequence). CDR3 sequence reads: CATSDWGEWNTGELFF. For the CDR3, the DNA is TGTGCCACCAGCGACTGGGGGGAGTGGAACACCGGGGAGCTGTTTTTT.

The V and J genes are TRBV7-3 and TRBJ2-1, with TRBD2 as a possible D gene (5 bases). The V gene lost 2 bases and the J gene lost 2 bases, with 10 bases spanning the gap. The CDR3 is made up of 15 amino acids. Per the germline V gene, CDR1 is SGHTA and CDR2 is FQGTGA. CDR3 sequence (DNA): TGTGCCAGCAGCTTAGAAGCGGCCCCCTACAATGAGCAGTTCTTC. It codes for CASSLEAAPYNEQFF.